This T cell receptor beta chain was identified in a study of shared clonotypes between healthy human individuals. Across the whole study: CD8 memory received one plate per donor, CD8 naive two, CD4 memory three and CD4 naive three. Study findings and constraints: The naive CD4 repertoires of several donors were compared, and approximately 4.7% of clonotypes were shared. Sampling involved blood alone; tissue repertoires likely differ.

V lost 6 bases to trimming and J lost 0 bases, with 11 bases between them. This CDR3 is built from 14 residues. Per germline, CDR1 MDHEN and CDR2 SYDVKM. A remark on this clone: The antigen is unknown.

The run depth of the assay was deep. Profiling relied on immunoSEQ multiplex PCR, and the TCRdb table lists in-frame clones only, not all of them. This sample carries about 2.4 million clones, around nine tenths of them seen once, and the ten largest clones take over 0.12%. The sequence was obtained from a man between 18 and 29 years old in good health. The rearrangement joins TRBV28 to TRBJ1-1; no clear D gene. Input material: naive CD4+ T cells sorted from blood. Subset specified: CD45RA+ positively selected. The CDR3 DNA is TGTGCCAGCAGCCCTTTCACAGTGAACACTGAAGCTTTCTTT. Protein sequence: CASSPFTVNTEAFF.